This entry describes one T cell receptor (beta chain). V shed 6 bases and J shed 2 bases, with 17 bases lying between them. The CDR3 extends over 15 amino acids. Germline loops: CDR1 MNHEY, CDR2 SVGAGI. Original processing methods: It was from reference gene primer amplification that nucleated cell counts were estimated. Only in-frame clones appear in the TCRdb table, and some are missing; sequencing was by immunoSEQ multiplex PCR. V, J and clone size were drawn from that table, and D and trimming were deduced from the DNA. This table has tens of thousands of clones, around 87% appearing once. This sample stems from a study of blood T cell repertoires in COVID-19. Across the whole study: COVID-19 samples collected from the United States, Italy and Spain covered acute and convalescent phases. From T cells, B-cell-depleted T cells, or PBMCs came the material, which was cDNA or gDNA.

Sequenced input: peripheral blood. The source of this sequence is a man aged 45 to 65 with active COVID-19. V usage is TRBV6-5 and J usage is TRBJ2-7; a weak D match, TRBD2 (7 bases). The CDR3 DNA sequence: TGTGCCAGCAGGAACGGAGGGGGGGGTACCTACGAGCAGTACTTC. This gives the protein CASRNGGGGTYEQYF.